This T cell receptor beta chain emerged from a study of regulatory T cells in long-lasting Graves disease. The germline V gene encodes CDR1 DFQATT and CDR2 SNEGSKA (reference sequence). The CDR3 is 15 residues long. J gave up 2 bases and V 3 bases, and 8 bases lay outside the gene matches. Time point described: newly diagnosed GD, antithyroid drugs for less than 3 months. There was RNA extracted from PBMCs, and the TCR library was made from it. It was American Thyroid Association guidelines that determined Graves' disease diagnosis. As collected, the peripheral blood samples measured nine milliliters each and went into EDTA tubes. Study outcomes and limitations: Study was limited to peripheral blood, excluding thyroid tissue.

This clonotype was counted at least ten times. Antigen specificity is unknown. The TCR beta library used iRepertoire HTBI primers with Arm-PCR amplification of CDR3. TCRdb re-called the multiplex PCR reads through MiXCR, storing one row per CDR3 protein. The sample consists of 400,000 to 500,000 distinct CDR3 sequences, 12% to 15% of them appearing once. The same data also contributed to another study, on T cells in Graves' hyperthyroidism and ophthalmopathy. That paper adds: For the diagnoses, clinical symptoms, serum thyroxine and TRAb, thyroid ultrasound and orbital computed tomography were used.

The clonotype originates from a woman aged 45-60 years with Graves disease. The specimen comprised peripheral blood mononuclear cells (PBMCs), sampled at new diagnosis, from a patient treated with antithyroid drugs. The chain carries TRBV20-1 and TRBJ2-3; TRBD2 matches 7 bases. The CDR3 DNA reads TGCAGTGCTAGCCCCGGGGAGGGCAACACAGATACGCAGTATTTT. This gives the protein CSASPGEGNTDTQYF.